This T cell receptor (beta chain) was sequenced for a study of OX40 agonist ivuxolimab in advanced cancers. This CDR3 spans 12 amino acids. In germline, CDR1 is SGHAT, CDR2 FQNNGV. Between the trimmed V and J ends, which lost 1 base and 5 bases, there was a span of 6 bases. The repertoire was sequenced with immunoSEQ multiplex PCR; TCRdb's copy has only in-frame clones and lacks some. The table has around 62,000 clones, 89% seen once. About this clone itself: Its antigen is as yet unknown. Other DNA sequences in this sample translate to the same CDR3.

Study-level results: Certain nonresponders additionally had low normalized T-cell clonal expansion.

The chain recombines TRBV11-2 with TRBJ2-7; D call uncertain. The clonotype was recovered from an adult with an advanced solid tumor such as melanoma, head and neck, liver or kidney cancer. This specimen was CD4+ or CD8+ T cells sorted from blood, taken in a trial of the OX40 agonist ivuxolimab. The CDR3 reads CASSLGSDEQYF. The DNA of the CDR3 is TGTGCCAGCAGCTTAGGTTCTGACGAGCAGTACTTC.